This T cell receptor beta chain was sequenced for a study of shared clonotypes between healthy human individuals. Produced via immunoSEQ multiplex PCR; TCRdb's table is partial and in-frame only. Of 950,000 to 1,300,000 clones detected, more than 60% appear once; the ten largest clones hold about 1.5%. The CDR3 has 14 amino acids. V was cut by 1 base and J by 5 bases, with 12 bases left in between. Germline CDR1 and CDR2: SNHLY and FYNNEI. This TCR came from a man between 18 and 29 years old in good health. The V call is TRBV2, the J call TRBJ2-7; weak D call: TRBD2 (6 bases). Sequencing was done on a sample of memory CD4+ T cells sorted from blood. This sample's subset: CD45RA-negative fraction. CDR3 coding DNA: TGTGCCAGCAGTGAAGGCCAGGGAGGCGACGAGCAGTACTTC. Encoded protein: CASSEGQGGDEQYF.